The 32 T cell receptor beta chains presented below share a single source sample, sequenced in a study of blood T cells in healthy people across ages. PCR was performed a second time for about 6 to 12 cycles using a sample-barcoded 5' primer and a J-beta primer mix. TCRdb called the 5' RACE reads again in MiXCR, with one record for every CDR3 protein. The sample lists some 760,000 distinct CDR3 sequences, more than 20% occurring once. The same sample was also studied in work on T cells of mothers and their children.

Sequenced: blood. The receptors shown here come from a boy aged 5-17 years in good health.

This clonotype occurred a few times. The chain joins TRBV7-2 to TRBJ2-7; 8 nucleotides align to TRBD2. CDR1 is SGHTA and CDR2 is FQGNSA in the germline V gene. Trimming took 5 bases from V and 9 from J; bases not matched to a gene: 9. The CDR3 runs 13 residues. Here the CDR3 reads CASSQIAGPPQYF. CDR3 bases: TGTGCCAGCAGCCAAATAGCGGGACCCCCGCAGTACTTC.

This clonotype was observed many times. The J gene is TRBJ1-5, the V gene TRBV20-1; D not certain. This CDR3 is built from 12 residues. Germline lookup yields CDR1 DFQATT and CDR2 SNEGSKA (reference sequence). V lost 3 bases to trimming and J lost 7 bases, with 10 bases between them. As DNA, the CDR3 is TGCAGTGCTAGGGATTCGAACCAGCCCCAGCATTTT. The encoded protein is CSARDSNQPQHF.

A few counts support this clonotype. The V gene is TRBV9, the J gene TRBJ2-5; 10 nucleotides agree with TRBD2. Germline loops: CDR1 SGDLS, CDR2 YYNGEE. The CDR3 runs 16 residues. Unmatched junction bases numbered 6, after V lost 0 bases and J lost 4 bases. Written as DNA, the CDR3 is TGTGCCAGCAGCGTAGGATTAGCGGGGGGAGGAGAGACCCAGTACTTC. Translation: CASSVGLAGGGETQYF.

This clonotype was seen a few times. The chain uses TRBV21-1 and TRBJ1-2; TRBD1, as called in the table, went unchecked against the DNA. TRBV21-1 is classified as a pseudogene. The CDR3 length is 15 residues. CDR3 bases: TGTGCCAGCAGCAAAGCGAGTGGGGCAGGGAATGGCTACACCTTC. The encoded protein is CASSKASGAGNGYTF.

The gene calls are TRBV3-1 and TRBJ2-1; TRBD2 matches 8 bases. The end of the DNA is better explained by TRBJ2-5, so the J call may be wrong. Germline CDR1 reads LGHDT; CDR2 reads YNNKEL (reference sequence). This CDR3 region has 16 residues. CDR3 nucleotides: TGTGCCAGCAGCACCTCTCACGACGGGAGGGGGGAGACCCAGTACTTC. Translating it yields CASSTSHDGRGETQYF.

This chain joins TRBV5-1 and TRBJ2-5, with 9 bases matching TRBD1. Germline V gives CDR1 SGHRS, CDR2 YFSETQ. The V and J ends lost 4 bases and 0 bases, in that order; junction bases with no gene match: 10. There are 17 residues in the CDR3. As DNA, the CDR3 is TGCGCCAGCAGCCACCGCCCGGGACAGGGCCACCAAGAGACCCAGTACTTC. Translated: CASSHRPGQGHQETQYF.

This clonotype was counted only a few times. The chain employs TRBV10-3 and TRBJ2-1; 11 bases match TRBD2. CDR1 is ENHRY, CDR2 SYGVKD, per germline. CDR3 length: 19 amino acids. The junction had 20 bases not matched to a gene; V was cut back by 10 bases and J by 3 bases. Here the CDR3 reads CATTVTSGEPRGSYNEQFF. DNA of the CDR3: TGTGCCACAACGGTGACTAGCGGGGAGCCCAGAGGGAGCTACAATGAGCAGTTCTTC.

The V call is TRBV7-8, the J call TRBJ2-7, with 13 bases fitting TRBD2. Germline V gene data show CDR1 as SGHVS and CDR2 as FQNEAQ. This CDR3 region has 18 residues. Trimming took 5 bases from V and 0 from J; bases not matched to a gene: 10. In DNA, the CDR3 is TGTGCCAGCAGCCCTGGGACTAGCGGGATTCGGAACTCCTACGAGCAGTACTTC. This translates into CASSPGTSGIRNSYEQYF.

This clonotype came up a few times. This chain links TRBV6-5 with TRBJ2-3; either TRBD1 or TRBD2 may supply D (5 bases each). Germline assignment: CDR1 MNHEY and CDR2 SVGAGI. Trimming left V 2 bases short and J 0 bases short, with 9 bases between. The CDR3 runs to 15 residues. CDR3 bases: TGTGCCAGCAGTTACGCCCGGGGCAGCACAGATACGCAGTATTTT. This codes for CASSYARGSTDTQYF.

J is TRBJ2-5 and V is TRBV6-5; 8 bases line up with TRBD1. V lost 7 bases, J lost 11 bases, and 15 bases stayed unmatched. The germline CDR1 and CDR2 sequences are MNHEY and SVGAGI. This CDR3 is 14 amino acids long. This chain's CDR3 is CASTSDRGMGEQYF. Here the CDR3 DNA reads TGTGCCAGCACCTCAGACAGGGGCATGGGGGAGCAGTACTTC.

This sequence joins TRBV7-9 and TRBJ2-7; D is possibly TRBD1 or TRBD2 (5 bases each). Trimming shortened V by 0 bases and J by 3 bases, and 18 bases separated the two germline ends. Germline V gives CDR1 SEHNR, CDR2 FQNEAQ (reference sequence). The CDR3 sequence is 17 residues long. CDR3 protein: CASSLAQLRDGVYEQYF. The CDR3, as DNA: TGTGCCAGCAGCTTAGCCCAACTCAGGGACGGCGTCTACGAGCAGTACTTC.

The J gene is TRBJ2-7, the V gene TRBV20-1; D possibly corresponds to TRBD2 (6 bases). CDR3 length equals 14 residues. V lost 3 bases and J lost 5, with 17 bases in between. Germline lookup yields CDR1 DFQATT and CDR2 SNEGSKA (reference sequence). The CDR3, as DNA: TGCAGTGCTAGCGGGGAGGTGAGAGGGAACGAGCAGTACTTC. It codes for CSASGEVRGNEQYF.

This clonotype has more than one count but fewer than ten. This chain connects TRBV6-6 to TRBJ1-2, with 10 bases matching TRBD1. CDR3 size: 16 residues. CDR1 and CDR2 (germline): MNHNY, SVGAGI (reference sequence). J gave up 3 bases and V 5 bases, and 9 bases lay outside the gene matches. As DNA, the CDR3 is TGTGCCAGCAGTCTATCGACGACAGGGGGCGACTATGGCTACACCTTC. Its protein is CASSLSTTGGDYGYTF.

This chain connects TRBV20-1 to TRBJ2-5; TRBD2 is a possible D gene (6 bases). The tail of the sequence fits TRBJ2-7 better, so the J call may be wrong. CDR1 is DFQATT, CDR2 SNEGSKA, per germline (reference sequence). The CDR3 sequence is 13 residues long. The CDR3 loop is CSADTPGLYEQYF. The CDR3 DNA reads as TGCAGTGCCGACACCCCGGGACTTTACGAGCAGTACTTC.

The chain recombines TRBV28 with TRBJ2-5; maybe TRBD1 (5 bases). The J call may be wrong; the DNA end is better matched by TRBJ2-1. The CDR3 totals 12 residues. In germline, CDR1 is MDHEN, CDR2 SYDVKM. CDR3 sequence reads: CASKSIHREQFF. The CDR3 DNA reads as TGTGCCAGCAAATCGATCCACAGGGAGCAGTTCTTC.

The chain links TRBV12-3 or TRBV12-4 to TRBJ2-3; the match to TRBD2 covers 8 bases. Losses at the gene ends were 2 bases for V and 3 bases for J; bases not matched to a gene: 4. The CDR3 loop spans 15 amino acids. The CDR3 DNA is TGTGCCAGCAGTTTAAAGGCGGGGGGAACAGATACGCAGTATTTT. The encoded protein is CASSLKAGGTDTQYF.

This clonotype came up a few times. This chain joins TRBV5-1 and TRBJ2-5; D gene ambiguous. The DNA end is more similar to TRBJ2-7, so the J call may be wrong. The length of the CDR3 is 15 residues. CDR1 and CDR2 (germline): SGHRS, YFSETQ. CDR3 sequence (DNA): TGCGCCAGCAGCTTGGCCGATGGTAGCTTCTACGAGCAGTACTTC. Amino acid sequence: CASSLADGSFYEQYF.

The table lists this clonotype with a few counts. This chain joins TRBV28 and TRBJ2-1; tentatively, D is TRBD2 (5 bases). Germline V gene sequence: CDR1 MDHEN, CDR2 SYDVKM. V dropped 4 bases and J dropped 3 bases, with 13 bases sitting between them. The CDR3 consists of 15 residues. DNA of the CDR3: TGTGCCAGCAGTTCGGACGGGAAAGGCTACAATGAGCAGTTCTTC. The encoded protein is CASSSDGKGYNEQFF.

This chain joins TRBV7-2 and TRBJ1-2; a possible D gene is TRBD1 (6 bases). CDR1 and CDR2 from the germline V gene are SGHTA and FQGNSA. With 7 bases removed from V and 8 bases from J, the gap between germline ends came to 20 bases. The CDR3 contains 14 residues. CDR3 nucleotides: TGTGCCAGCACCCCTTGGGGGACACGGTACGGCTACACCTTC. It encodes CASTPWGTRYGYTF.

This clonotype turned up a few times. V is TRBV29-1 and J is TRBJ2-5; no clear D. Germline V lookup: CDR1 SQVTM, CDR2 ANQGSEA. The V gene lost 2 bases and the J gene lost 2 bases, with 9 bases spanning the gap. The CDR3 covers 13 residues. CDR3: CSVERFRQETQYF. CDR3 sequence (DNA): TGCAGCGTTGAAAGGTTTCGGCAAGAGACCCAGTACTTC.

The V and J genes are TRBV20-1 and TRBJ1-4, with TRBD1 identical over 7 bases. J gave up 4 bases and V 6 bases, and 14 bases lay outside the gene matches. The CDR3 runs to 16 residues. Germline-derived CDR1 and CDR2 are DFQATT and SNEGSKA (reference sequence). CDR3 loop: CSASLRPTGNNEKLFF. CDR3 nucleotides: TGCAGTGCCTCCTTGAGACCGACAGGGAATAATGAAAAACTGTTTTTT.

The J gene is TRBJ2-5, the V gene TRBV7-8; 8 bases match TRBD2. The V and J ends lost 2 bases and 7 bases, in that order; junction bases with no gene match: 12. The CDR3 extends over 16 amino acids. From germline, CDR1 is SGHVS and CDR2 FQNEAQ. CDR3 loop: CASSLFQRGTSGTQYF. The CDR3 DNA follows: TGTGCCAGCAGCTTATTTCAGCGGGGGACCTCCGGGACCCAGTACTTC.

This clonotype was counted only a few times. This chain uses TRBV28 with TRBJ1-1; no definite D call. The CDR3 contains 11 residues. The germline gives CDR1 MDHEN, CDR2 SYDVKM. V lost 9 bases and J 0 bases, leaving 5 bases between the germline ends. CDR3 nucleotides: TGTGCCAGTACAGTGAACACTGAAGCTTTCTTT. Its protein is CASTVNTEAFF.

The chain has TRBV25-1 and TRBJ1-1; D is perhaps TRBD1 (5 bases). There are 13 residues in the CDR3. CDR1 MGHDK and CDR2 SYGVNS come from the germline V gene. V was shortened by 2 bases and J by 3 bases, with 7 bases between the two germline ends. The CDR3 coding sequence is TGTGCCAGCAGTGAACCGGGGGACACTGAAGCTTTCTTT. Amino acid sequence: CASSEPGDTEAFF.

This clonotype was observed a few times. The CDR3 region has the DNA TGTGCCAGTAGTATTCACCAGGCAAACTCTGGGGCCAACGTCCTGACTTTC. Amino acid sequence: CASSIHQANSGANVLTF. The chain combines TRBV19 with TRBJ2-6; D gene uncertain. Trimming removed 3 bases at V and 0 bases at J, with 12 bases between. Germline CDR1 and CDR2: LNHDA and SQIVND (reference sequence). The CDR3 has 17 residues. The full variable domain, with the rest looked up from reference TRBV19 and TRBJ2-6, is DGGITQSPKYLFRKEGQNVTLSCEQNLNHDAMYWYRQDPGQGLRLIYYSQIVNDFQKGDIAEGYSVSREKKESFPLTVTSAQKNPTAFYLCASSIHQANSGANVLTFGAGSRLTVL.

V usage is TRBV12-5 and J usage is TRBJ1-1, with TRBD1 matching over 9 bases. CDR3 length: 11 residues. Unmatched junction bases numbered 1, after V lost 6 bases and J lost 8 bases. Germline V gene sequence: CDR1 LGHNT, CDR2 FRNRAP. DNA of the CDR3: TGTGCTAGTGGGACAGGGGGGGAAGCTTTCTTT. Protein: CASGTGGEAFF.

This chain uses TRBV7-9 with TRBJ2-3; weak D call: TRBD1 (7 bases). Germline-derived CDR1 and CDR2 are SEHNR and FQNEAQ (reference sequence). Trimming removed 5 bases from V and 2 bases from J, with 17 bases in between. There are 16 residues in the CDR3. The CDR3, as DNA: TGTGCCAGCAGCCTCCCGGAGGGGGCAAACACAGATACGCAGTATTTT. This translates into CASSLPEGANTDTQYF.

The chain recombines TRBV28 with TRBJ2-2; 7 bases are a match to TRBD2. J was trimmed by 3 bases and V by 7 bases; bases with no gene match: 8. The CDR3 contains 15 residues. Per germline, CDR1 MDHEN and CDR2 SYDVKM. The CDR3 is CASTGPTSYTGELFF. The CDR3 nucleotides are TGTGCCAGCACGGGCCCGACTAGCTACACCGGGGAGCTGTTTTTT.

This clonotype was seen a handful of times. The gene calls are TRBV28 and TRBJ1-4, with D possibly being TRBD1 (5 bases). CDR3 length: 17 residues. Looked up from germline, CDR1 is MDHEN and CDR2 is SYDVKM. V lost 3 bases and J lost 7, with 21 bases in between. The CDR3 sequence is CASSLLLGPQAPEKLFF. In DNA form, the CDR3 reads TGTGCCAGCAGTTTGCTATTGGGACCGCAGGCCCCTGAAAAACTGTTTTTT.

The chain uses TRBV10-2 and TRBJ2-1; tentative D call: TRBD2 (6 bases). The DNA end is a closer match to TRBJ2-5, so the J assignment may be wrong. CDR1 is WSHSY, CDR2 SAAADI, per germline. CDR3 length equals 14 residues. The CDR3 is CASSEWGEQETQYF. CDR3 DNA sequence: TGCGCCAGCAGTGAGTGGGGGGAACAAGAGACCCAGTACTTC.

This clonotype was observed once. CDR3 protein: CASSLNPALDGSYEQYF. The CDR3 bases are TGTGCCAGCAGTTTAAATCCGGCGTTGGACGGGTCCTACGAGCAGTACTTC. The chain uses TRBV28 and TRBJ2-5; D is ambiguous. The DNA end is a closer match to TRBJ2-7, so the J assignment may be wrong. Germline V gene data show CDR1 as MDHEN and CDR2 as SYDVKM. CDR3 length: 17 residues.

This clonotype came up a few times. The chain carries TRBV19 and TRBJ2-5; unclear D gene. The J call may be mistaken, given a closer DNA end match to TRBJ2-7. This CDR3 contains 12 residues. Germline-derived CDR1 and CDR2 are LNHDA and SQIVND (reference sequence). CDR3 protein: CASSISPYEQYF. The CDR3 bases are TGTGCCAGTAGTATTAGCCCCTACGAGCAGTACTTC.